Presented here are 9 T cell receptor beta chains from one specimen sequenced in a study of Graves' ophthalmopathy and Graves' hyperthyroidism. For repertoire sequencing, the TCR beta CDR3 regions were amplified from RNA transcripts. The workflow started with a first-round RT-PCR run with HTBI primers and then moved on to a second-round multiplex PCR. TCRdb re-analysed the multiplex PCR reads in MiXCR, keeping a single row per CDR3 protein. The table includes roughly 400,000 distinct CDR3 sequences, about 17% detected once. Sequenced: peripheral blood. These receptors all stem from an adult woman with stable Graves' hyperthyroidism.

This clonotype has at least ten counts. CDR3 nucleotide sequence: TGTGCCAGCAGCCTCTCCCCCACGAACACCGGGGAGCTGTTTTTT. Translation gives CASSLSPTNTGELFF. V usage is TRBV7-8 and J usage is TRBJ2-2; no firm D call. CDR1 SGHVS and CDR2 FQNEAQ come from the germline V gene. With 5 bases removed from V and 0 bases from J, the gap between germline ends came to 10 bases. There are 15 residues in the CDR3.

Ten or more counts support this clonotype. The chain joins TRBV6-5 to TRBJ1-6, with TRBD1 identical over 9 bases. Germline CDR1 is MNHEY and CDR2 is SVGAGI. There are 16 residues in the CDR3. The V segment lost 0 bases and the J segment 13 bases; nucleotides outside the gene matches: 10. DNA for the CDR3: TGTGCCAGCAGTTACTCGACCAGGACAGGGGTCACGCCCCTCCACTTT. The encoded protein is CASSYSTRTGVTPLHF.

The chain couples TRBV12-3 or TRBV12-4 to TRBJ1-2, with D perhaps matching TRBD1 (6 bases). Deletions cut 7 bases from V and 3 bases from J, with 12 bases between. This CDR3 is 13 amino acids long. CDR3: CASMEQGYYGYTF. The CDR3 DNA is TGTGCCAGCATGGAACAGGGATACTATGGCTACACCTTC.

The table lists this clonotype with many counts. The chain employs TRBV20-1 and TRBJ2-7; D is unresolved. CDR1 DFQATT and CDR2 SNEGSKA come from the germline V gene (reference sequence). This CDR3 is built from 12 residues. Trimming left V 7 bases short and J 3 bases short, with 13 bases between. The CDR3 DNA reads TGCAGTGGGGGTGGGATAAACTACGAGCAGTACTTC. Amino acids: CSGGGINYEQYF.

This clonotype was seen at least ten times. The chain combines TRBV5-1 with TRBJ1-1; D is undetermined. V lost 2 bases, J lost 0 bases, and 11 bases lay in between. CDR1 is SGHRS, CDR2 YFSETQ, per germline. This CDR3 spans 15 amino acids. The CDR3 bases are TGCGCCAGCAGCTTTACTACGTTTTTGAACACTGAAGCTTTCTTT. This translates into CASSFTTFLNTEAFF.

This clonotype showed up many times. CDR3 region: CSVSGGTLSLETQYF. The CDR3 bases are TGCAGCGTCAGCGGGGGTACACTGAGCTTGGAGACCCAGTACTTC. J is TRBJ2-5 and V is TRBV29-1; TRBD2 matches 8 bases. This CDR3 is built from 15 residues. Germline V gives CDR1 SQVTM, CDR2 ANQGSEA. Trimming took 6 bases from V and 5 from J; bases not matched to a gene: 14.

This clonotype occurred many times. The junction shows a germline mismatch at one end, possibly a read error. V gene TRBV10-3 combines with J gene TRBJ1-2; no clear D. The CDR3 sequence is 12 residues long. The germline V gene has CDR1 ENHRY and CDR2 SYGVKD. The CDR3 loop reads CAISVKSYGYAF. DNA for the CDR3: TGTGCCATCAGTGTAAAGAGCTATGGCTACGCCTTC.

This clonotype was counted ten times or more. The CDR3 here is CASSGEGKQYF. CDR3 in DNA: TGTGCCAGCAGTGGTGAGGGTAAGCAGTACTTC. The rearrangement uses TRBV2 and TRBJ2-7; D is possibly TRBD2 (5 bases). The germline V gene has CDR1 SNHLY and CDR2 FYNNEI. V lost 4 bases and J lost 8, with 9 bases in between. The CDR3 runs 11 residues. The full variable domain, with the rest looked up from reference TRBV2 and TRBJ2-7, is EPEVTQTPSHQVTQMGQEVILRCVPISNHLYFYWYRQILGQKVEFLVSFYNNEISEKSEIFDDQFSVERPDGSNFTLKIRSTKLEDSAMYFCASSGEGKQYFGPGTRLTVT.

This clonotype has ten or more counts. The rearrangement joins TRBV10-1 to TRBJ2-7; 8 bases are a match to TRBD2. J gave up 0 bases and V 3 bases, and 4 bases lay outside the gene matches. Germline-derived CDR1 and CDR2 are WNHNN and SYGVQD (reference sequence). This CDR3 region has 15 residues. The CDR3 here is CASSDASGSSYEQYF. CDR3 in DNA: TGCGCCAGCAGTGATGCGAGCGGGAGCTCCTACGAGCAGTACTTC.